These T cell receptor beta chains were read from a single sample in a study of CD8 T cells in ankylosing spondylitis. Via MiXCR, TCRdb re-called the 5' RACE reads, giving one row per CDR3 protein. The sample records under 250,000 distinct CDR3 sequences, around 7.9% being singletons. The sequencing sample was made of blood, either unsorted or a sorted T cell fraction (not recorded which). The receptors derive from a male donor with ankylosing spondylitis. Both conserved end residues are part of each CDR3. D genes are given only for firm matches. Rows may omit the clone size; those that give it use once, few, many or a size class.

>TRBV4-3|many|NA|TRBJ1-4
CASSQDRTTNEKLFF
TGCGCCAGCAGCCAAGACAGGACAACTAATGAAAAACTGTTTTTT
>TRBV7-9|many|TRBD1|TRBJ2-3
CASSLGTGDTDTQYF
TGTGCCAGCAGCCTCGGGACAGGGGACACAGATACGCAGTATTTT
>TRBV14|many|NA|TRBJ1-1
CASSQVGIPNEAFF
TGTGCCAGCAGCCAAGTGGGCATCCCTAACGAAGCTTTCTTT
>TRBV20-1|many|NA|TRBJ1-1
CSARDRWGTEAFF
TGCAGTGCTAGAGATCGATGGGGAACTGAAGCTTTCTTT
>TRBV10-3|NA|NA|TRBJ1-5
CAITEGVGQPQHF
TGTGCCATCACGGAAGGGGTAGGGCAGCCCCAGCATTTT
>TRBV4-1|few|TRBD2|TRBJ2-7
CASSPSAGGVYEQYF
TGCGCCAGCAGCCCCTCGGCGGGGGGGGTCTACGAGCAGTACTTC
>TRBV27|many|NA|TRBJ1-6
CASSLFAGVANSPLHF
TGTGCCAGCAGTTTATTCGCAGGGGTTGCTAATTCACCCCTCCACTTT
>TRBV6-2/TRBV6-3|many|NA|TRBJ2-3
CASRFGRTDTQYF
TGTGCCAGCAGATTCGGACGGACAGATACGCAGTATTTT
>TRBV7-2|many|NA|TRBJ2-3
CASSGITGSTDTQYF
TGTGCCAGCAGCGGGATTACAGGGAGCACAGATACGCAGTATTTT
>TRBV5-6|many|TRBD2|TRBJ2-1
CASSGGGGSGVYNEQFF
TGTGCCAGCAGCGGGGGCGGAGGTAGCGGGGTCTACAATGAGCAGTTCTTC
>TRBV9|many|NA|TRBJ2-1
CASSVIGGNYNEQFF
TGTGCCAGCAGCGTAATAGGGGGAAACTACAATGAGCAGTTCTTC
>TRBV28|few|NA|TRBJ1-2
CASSGRGTGENGYTF
TGTGCCAGCAGTGGTAGAGGTACCGGTGAGAATGGCTACACCTTC